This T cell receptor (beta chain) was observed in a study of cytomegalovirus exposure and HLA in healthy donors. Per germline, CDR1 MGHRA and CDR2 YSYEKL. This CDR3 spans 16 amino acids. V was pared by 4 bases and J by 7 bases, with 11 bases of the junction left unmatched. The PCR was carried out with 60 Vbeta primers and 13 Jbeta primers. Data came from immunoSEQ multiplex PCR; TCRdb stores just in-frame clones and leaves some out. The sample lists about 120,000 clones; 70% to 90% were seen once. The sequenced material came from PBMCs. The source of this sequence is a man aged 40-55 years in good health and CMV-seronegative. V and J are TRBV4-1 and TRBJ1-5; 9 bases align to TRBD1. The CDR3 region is CASSPEPDRGIQPQHF. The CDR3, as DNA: TGCGCCAGCAGCCCAGAACCGGACAGGGGAATCCAGCCCCAGCATTTT.